The 27 T cell receptor beta chains presented below share a single source sample, sequenced in a study of shared clonotypes between healthy human individuals. The data were produced by immunoSEQ multiplex PCR, yet TCRdb's version contains in-frame clones alone and is incomplete. This table holds roughly 1,600,000 clones, about 98.5% found once. The sequencing input was naive CD4+ T cells sorted from blood. The subset here: CD45RA+ positively selected. The receptor set was obtained from a man aged 25-45 years in good health.

CDR3 nucleotides: TGCGCCAGCAGCTTGACTGGGATTCTCTCCTACAATGAGCAGTTCTTC. Its translation: CASSLTGILSYNEQFF. The V and J genes are TRBV5-1 and TRBJ2-1; D is unclear. Germline V CDR1 and CDR2: SGHRS, YFSETQ. The CDR3 sequence is 16 residues long. Trimming left V 1 base short and J 0 bases short, with 11 bases between.

CDR3 in amino acids: CASRTGTGGSSGNTIYF. CDR3 nucleotide sequence: TGTGCCAGCAGGACCGGGACAGGGGGTTCCTCTGGAAACACCATATATTTT. The chain employs TRBV28 and TRBJ1-3; 11 bases are shared with TRBD1. The ends lost 6 bases at V and 0 bases at J; junction bases unmatched: 7. In germline, CDR1 is MDHEN, CDR2 SYDVKM. This CDR3 spans 17 amino acids.

On this clone itself: Other nucleotide sequences from this sample produce the same CDR3. The chain is built from TRBV30 and TRBJ2-3; no clear D gene. The V gene's germline CDR1 is GTSNPN and CDR2 SVGIG (reference sequence). The CDR3 length is 14 residues. The V and J ends lost 3 bases and 0 bases respectively, with 10 bases between them. CDR3 loop: CAWSLSGSTDTQYF. DNA of the CDR3: TGTGCCTGGAGCCTCTCCGGGAGCACAGATACGCAGTATTTT.

The rearrangement uses TRBV28 and TRBJ2-1; the match to TRBD2 covers 10 bases. V lost 2 bases, J lost 7 bases, and 2 bases stayed unmatched. CDR1 and CDR2 from the germline V gene are MDHEN and SYDVKM. The CDR3 is 14 residues long. The CDR3 loop reads CASSLLSGRNEQFF. The CDR3 bases are TGTGCCAGCAGTTTACTTAGCGGGAGGAATGAGCAGTTCTTC.

The CDR3 spells CASSTRDGISGANVLTF. The CDR3 coding sequence is TGTGCCAGCAGTACCCGGGACGGAATCTCTGGGGCCAACGTCCTGACTTTC. The chain recombines TRBV2 with TRBJ2-6; either TRBD1 or TRBD2 may supply D (5 bases each). The CDR3 sequence is 17 residues long. Trimming removed 5 bases at V and 0 bases at J, with 14 bases between. Germline loops: CDR1 SNHLY, CDR2 FYNNEI.

The chain has TRBV28 and TRBJ2-2; 10 bases map to TRBD1. This CDR3 comprises 16 residues. Looked up from germline, CDR1 is MDHEN and CDR2 is SYDVKM. V lost 6 bases to trimming and J lost 4 bases; unmatched junction nucleotides: 8. CDR3 region: CASSSPGQGFTGELFF. CDR3 nucleotide sequence: TGTGCCAGCAGCTCGCCGGGACAGGGGTTCACCGGGGAGCTGTTTTTT.

This clone was observed once. The chain uses TRBV4-2 and TRBJ2-3; possibly TRBD2 for D (5 bases). The V end was cut by 4 bases, the J end by 6 bases, with 20 bases between. Germline CDR1 and CDR2: LGHNA and YNFKEQ. CDR3 size: 16 residues. CDR3 nucleotides: TGTGCCAGCAGCCTCATCGTCCCTGGGCGGGCGGATACGCAGTATTTT. Its translation is CASSLIVPGRADTQYF.

This clone was recorded once. This chain joins TRBV19 and TRBJ2-7; 7 bases align to TRBD2. CDR3 length: 14 residues. The ends lost 5 bases at V and 0 bases at J; junction bases unmatched: 4. The germline V gene has CDR1 LNHDA and CDR2 SQIVND (reference sequence). This chain's CDR3 is CASSHGGSSYEQYF. The CDR3 DNA sequence: TGTGCCAGTAGTCACGGGGGGAGCTCCTACGAGCAGTACTTC.

CDR3 residues: CASSVGGGASGNTIYF. The CDR3, as DNA: TGTGCCAGCAGCGTAGGAGGGGGCGCCTCTGGAAACACCATATATTTT. The V and J genes are TRBV9 and TRBJ1-3; 7 bases align to TRBD1. This CDR3 has 16 residues. CDR1 and CDR2 (germline): SGDLS, YYNGEE. V trimming: 0 bases; J trimming: 0 bases; junction bases outside the gene matches: 3.

To note about this clone: At the DNA level, this CDR3 is encoded by other sequences in the same sample as well. The chain recombines TRBV5-1 with TRBJ2-1; 13 nucleotides line up with TRBD2. Unmatched junction bases numbered 1, after V lost 2 bases and J lost 2 bases. From germline, CDR1 is SGHRS and CDR2 YFSETQ. CDR3 size: 16 residues. CDR3 sequence (DNA): TGCGCCAGCAGCTTCGGACTAGCGGGAGCCTACAATGAGCAGTTCTTC. Translated: CASSFGLAGAYNEQFF.

V and J are TRBV18 and TRBJ2-7; TRBD1 matches 8 bases. J gave up 0 bases and V 6 bases, and 4 bases lay outside the gene matches. Germline CDR1 KGHSH, CDR2 LQKENI. The CDR3 spans 14 residues. CDR3 DNA sequence: TGTGCCAGCTCCCTTGACAGGGGCTCCTACGAGCAGTACTTC. Its protein product is CASSLDRGSYEQYF. The full variable domain, with the rest looked up from reference TRBV18 and TRBJ2-7, is NAGVMQNPRHLVRRRGQEARLRCSPMKGHSHVYWYRQLPEEGLKFMVYLQKENIIDESGMPKERFSAEFPKEGPSILRIQQVVRGDSAAYFCASSLDRGSYEQYFGPGTRLTVT.

V gene TRBV6-5 combines with J gene TRBJ1-5; TRBD1 is a possible D gene (5 bases). The V and J ends lost 0 bases and 5 bases respectively, with 8 bases between them. This CDR3 spans 14 amino acids. The germline gives CDR1 MNHEY, CDR2 SVGAGI. The DNA of the CDR3 is TGTGCCAGCAGTTACTCGGGGGTCCATCAGCCCCAGCATTTT. Protein: CASSYSGVHQPQHF.

The chain has TRBV5-4 and TRBJ2-1; 7 bases agree with TRBD2. V trimming: 5 bases; J trimming: 8 bases; junction bases outside the gene matches: 16. There are 16 residues in the CDR3. Germline V gives CDR1 SGHNT, CDR2 YYREEE (reference sequence). CDR3 nucleotide sequence: TGTGCCAGCAGTTCCCCCAGGGCGGGAGCATACGATGAGCAGTTCTTC. Amino acids: CASSSPRAGAYDEQFF.

V is TRBV10-3 and J is TRBJ2-1, with a possible D match to TRBD2 (5 bases). The CDR3 length is 17 residues. Trimming removed 3 bases at V and 7 bases at J, with 22 bases between. Germline CDR1 is ENHRY and CDR2 is SYGVKD. The CDR3 reads CAISDPRSAGGDNEQFF. For the CDR3, the DNA is TGTGCCATCAGTGACCCAAGGAGCGCGGGTGGGGATAATGAGCAGTTCTTC.

The chain combines TRBV5-6 with TRBJ2-5; 7 bases fit TRBD1. The CDR3 runs to 15 residues. Germline V gene data show CDR1 as SGHDT and CDR2 as YYEEEE. The V segment lost 4 bases and the J segment 1 base; nucleotides outside the gene matches: 7. The CDR3 spells CASSATGVLQETQYF. Here the CDR3 DNA reads TGTGCCAGCAGCGCCACAGGGGTTCTCCAAGAGACCCAGTACTTC.

This chain uses TRBV9 with TRBJ1-1, with no clear D. Per germline, CDR1 SGDLS and CDR2 YYNGEE. The CDR3 sequence is 12 residues long. V dropped 8 bases and J dropped 5 bases, with 13 bases sitting between them. The CDR3 region is CASGVRGTEAFF. The CDR3, as DNA: TGTGCCAGTGGGGTTCGCGGGACTGAAGCTTTCTTT.

The chain links TRBV25-1 to TRBJ1-5, with 7 positions matching TRBD1. The CDR3 sequence is 15 residues long. CDR1 is MGHDK and CDR2 is SYGVNS in the germline V gene. J was trimmed by 4 bases and V by 2 bases; bases with no gene match: 5. CDR3 bases: TGTGCCAGCAGTGAACGACAGGGAGATAATCAGCCCCAGCATTTT. Protein: CASSERQGDNQPQHF.

The V gene is TRBV28, the J gene TRBJ2-2, with 7 bases aligning to TRBD1. Looked up from germline, CDR1 is MDHEN and CDR2 is SYDVKM. After removal of 8 bases from V and 1 base from J, the junction contained 4 bases not matched to a gene. CDR3 size: 14 residues. The chain's CDR3 is CASRQGMNTGELFF. The CDR3 region has the DNA TGTGCCAGCCGACAGGGAATGAACACCGGGGAGCTGTTTTTT.

V is TRBV18 and J is TRBJ2-2; 7 positions agree with TRBD1. The CDR3 covers 15 residues. CDR1 is KGHSH and CDR2 is LQKENI in the germline V gene. Losses at the gene ends were 5 bases for V and 2 bases for J; bases not matched to a gene: 5. The CDR3 DNA follows: TGTGCCAGCTCAACGGGACAGTTAAACACCGGGGAGCTGTTTTTT. The encoded protein is CASSTGQLNTGELFF.

This chain links TRBV19 with TRBJ1-5; D unresolved. The CDR3 is made up of 18 amino acids. Trimming removed 4 bases at V and 9 bases at J, with 28 bases between. Looked up from germline, CDR1 is LNHDA and CDR2 is SQIVND (reference sequence). The CDR3 DNA follows: TGTGCCAGTAGTAACCCTAGCTCTGACAAGGGTCGAGGAGGGCCCCAGCATTTT. Amino acid sequence: CASSNPSSDKGRGGPQHF.

This clone was found once. This CDR3 is CASRRPGGAYEQYF. The CDR3 DNA reads as TGTGCCAGCAGGCGACCTGGCGGGGCCTACGAGCAGTACTTC. This sequence joins TRBV6-5 and TRBJ2-7, with a possible D match to TRBD2 (6 bases). The germline V gene has CDR1 MNHEY and CDR2 SVGAGI. V was clipped by 6 bases and J by 2 bases, with 14 bases between them. The CDR3 runs 14 residues.

The chain has TRBV5-4 and TRBJ2-5; D might be TRBD1 or TRBD2, each matching 5 bases. Trimming pared 9 bases from V and 5 bases from J, leaving 20 bases between. The V gene's germline CDR1 is SGHNT and CDR2 YYREEE (reference sequence). CDR3 length: 14 residues. CDR3 in amino acids: CATAGPTGTETQYF. CDR3 coding DNA: TGTGCCACCGCAGGGCCGACGGGAACGGAGACCCAGTACTTC.

The gene calls are TRBV2 and TRBJ2-7; no clear D gene. CDR1 is SNHLY and CDR2 is FYNNEI in the germline V gene. This CDR3 contains 15 residues. V was shortened by 9 bases and J by 0 bases, with 18 bases between the two germline ends. CDR3 sequence reads: CASRIPGGTSYEQYF. Written as DNA, the CDR3 is TGTGCCAGTCGCATTCCCGGTGGAACCTCCTACGAGCAGTACTTC.

The V gene is TRBV18, the J gene TRBJ2-5; no clear D. Germline values: CDR1 KGHSH, CDR2 LQKENI. Trimming stripped 4 bases from V and 3 bases from J, with 6 bases between. This CDR3 is 12 amino acids long. In nucleotides, the CDR3 is TGTGCCAGCTCACTCAGAGAAGAGACCCAGTACTTC. Its protein product is CASSLREETQYF.

V is TRBV5-1 and J is TRBJ1-4; D is perhaps TRBD1 (5 bases). The CDR3 has 15 residues. Germline V CDR1 and CDR2: SGHRS, YFSETQ. The V end lost 1 base, the J end lost 8 bases, and 15 bases lay between the germline ends. The CDR3 region is CASSLTEGSGEKLFF. In DNA form, the CDR3 reads TGCGCCAGCAGCTTGACGGAGGGGTCGGGCGAAAAACTGTTTTTT. The variable domain in full, with the rest retrieved from reference TRBV5-1 and TRBJ1-4, is KAGVTQTPRYLIKTRGQQVTLSCSPISGHRSVSWYQQTPGQGLQFLFEYFSETQRNKGNFPGRFSGRQFSNSRSEMNVSTLELGDSALYLCASSLTEGSGEKLFFGSGTQLSVL.

In the case of this clone: One junction end does not reproduce the germline sequence, and a read error may be involved. The chain employs TRBV20-1 and TRBJ2-5; D is uncertain. Germline assignment: CDR1 DFQATT and CDR2 SNEGSKA (reference sequence). CDR3 length: 11 amino acids. Here the CDR3 DNA reads TGCAGTGTTAGACTTATAGAGACCCAGTACTTC. It specifies CSVRLIETQYF.

With respect to this clone: The sample carries other DNA sequences with the same CDR3. The chain has TRBV9 and TRBJ1-1, with D unresolved. V was cut by 4 bases and J by 0 bases, with 7 bases left in between. This CDR3 contains 13 residues. Germline CDR1 SGDLS, CDR2 YYNGEE. CDR3 DNA sequence: TGTGCCAGCAGCCCCCGACTGAACACTGAAGCTTTCTTT. Protein sequence: CASSPRLNTEAFF.